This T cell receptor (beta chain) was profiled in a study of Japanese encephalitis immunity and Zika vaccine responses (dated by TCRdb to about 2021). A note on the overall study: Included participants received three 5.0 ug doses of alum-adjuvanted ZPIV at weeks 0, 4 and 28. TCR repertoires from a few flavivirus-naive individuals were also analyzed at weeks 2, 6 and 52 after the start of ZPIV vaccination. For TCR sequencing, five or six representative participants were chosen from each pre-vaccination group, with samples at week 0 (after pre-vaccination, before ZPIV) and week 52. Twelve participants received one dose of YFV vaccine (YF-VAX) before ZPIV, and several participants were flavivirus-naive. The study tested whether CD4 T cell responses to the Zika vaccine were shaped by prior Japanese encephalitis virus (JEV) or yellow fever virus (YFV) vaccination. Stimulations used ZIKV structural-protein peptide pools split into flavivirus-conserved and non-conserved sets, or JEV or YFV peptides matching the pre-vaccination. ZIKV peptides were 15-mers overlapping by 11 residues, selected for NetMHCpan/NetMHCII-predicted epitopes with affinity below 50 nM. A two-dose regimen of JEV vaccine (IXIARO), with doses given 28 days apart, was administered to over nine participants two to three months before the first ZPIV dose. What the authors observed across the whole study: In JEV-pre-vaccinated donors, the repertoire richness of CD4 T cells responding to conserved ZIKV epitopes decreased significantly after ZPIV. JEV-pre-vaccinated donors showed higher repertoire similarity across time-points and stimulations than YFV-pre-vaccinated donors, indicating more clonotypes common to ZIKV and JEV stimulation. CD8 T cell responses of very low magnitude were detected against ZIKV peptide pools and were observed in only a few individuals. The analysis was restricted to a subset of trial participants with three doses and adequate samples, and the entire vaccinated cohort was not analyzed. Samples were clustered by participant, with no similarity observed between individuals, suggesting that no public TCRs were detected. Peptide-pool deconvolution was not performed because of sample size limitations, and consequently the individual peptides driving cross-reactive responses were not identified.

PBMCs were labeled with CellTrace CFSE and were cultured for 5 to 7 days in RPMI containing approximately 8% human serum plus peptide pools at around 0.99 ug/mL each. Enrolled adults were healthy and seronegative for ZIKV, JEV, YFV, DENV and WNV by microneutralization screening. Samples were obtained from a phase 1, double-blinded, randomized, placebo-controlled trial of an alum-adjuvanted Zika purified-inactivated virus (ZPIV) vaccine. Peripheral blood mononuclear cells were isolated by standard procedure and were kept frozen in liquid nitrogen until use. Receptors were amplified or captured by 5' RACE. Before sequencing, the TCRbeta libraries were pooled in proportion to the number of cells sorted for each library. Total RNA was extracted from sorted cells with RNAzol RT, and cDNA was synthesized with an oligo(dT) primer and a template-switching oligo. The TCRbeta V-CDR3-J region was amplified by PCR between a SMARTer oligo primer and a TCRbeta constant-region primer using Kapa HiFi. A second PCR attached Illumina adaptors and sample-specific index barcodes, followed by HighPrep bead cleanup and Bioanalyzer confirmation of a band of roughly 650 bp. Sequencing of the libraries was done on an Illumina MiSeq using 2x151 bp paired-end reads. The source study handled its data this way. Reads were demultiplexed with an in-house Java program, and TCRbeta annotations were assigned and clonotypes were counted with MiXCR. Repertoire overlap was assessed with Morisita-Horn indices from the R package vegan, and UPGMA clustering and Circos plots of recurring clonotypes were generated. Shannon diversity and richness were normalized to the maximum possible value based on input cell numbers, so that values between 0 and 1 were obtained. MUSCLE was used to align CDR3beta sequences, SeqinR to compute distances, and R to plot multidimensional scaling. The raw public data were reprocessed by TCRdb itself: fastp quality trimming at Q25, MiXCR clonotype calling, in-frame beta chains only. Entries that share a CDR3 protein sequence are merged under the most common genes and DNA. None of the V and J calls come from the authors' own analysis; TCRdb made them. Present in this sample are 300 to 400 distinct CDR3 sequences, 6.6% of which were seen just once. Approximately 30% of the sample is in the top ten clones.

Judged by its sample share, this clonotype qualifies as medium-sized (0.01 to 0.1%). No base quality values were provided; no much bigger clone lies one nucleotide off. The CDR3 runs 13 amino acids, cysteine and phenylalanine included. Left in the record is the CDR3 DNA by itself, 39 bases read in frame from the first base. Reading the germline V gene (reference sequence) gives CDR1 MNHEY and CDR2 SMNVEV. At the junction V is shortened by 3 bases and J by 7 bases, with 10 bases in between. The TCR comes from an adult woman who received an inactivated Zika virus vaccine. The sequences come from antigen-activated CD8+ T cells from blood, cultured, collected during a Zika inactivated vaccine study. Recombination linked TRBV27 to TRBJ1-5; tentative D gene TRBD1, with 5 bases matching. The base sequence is TGTGCCAGCAGTTTGAGGGGTGGACAGCCCCAGCATTTT. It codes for CASSLRGGQPQHF.